These 9 T cell receptor beta chains were all obtained from the same sample, sequenced in a study of blood T cell repertoires in COVID-19. The repertoire was sequenced with immunoSEQ multiplex PCR; TCRdb's copy has only in-frame clones and lacks some. Among about 300,000 clones listed, approximately 85% were seen once. The sequencing sample was made of PBMCs or T cells enriched from blood (not recorded which). All receptors come from a young man who had recovered from COVID-19.

V gene TRBV2 combines with J gene TRBJ2-7, with D maybe TRBD1 (6 bases). The V gene lost 8 bases and the J gene lost 3 bases, with 14 bases spanning the gap. This CDR3 is 13 amino acids long. From germline, CDR1 is SNHLY and CDR2 FYNNEI. CDR3 residues: CASHGQSNYEQYF. The DNA for the CDR3 is TGTGCCAGCCACGGACAGAGCAACTACGAGCAGTACTTC.

This chain uses TRBV3-1 (or the pseudogene TRBV3-2) with TRBJ1-1, with D possibly being TRBD1 (6 bases). V gave up 4 bases and J gave up 2 bases, with 14 bases separating them. The CDR3 consists of 15 residues. The germline gives CDR1 LGHDT, CDR2 YNNKEL (reference sequence). Here the CDR3 DNA reads TGTGCCAGCAGCCCAGGGGTTCTCCCAAACACTGAAGCTTTCTTT. It yields the protein CASSPGVLPNTEAFF.

The V call is TRBV30, the J call TRBJ2-7; TRBD2 aligns across 11 bases. CDR1 is GTSNPN and CDR2 is SVGIG in the germline V gene (reference sequence). Trimming cost V 0 bases and J 6 bases; bases outside gene matches: 4. The CDR3 extends over 14 amino acids. The CDR3 sequence is CAWSVLAGAGEQYF. The CDR3 coding sequence is TGTGCCTGGAGTGTACTAGCGGGGGCTGGCGAGCAGTACTTC. Variable domain in full (rest from reference TRBV30 and TRBJ2-7): SQTIHQWPATLVQPVGSPLSLECTVEGTSNPNLYWYRQAAGRGLQLLFYSVGIGQISSEVPQNLSASRPQDRQFILSSKKLLLSDSGFYLCAWSVLAGAGEQYFGPGTRLTVT.

The V and J genes are TRBV4-3 and TRBJ2-3; D possibly corresponds to TRBD1 (5 bases). This CDR3 has 13 residues. Trimming shortened V by 1 base and J by 6 bases, and 8 bases separated the two germline ends. The germline gives CDR1 LGHNA, CDR2 YSLEER. CDR3 residues: CASSQGTGDTQYF. The CDR3 region has the DNA TGCGCCAGCAGCCAAGGAACAGGCGATACGCAGTATTTT.

The J gene is TRBJ1-1, the V gene TRBV10-3; 9 bases are a match to TRBD1. CDR1 and CDR2 (germline): ENHRY, SYGVKD. V shed 6 bases, J shed 2 bases, and the junction held 4 bases outside the gene matches. The CDR3 is 14 amino acids. Here the CDR3 reads CAISTQGANTEAFF. Here the CDR3 DNA reads TGTGCCATCAGCACACAGGGGGCAAACACTGAAGCTTTCTTT.

This rearrangement joins TRBV10-3 to TRBJ1-6; D is possibly TRBD1 (5 bases). The germline CDR1 and CDR2 sequences are ENHRY and SYGVKD. V dropped 2 bases and J dropped 8 bases, with 10 bases sitting between them. This CDR3 is 14 amino acids long. CDR3 DNA: TGTGCCATCAGTGAGAGGGGCGCGGATTCACCCCTCCACTTT. Its protein is CAISERGADSPLHF.

This clone appeared a single time. This chain connects TRBV5-6 to TRBJ1-1; the match to TRBD1 covers 9 bases. The CDR3 spans 14 residues. Germline V gene data show CDR1 as SGHDT and CDR2 as YYEEEE. With V trimmed by 2 bases and J by 8 bases, 7 bases remained unmatched. In DNA form, the CDR3 reads TGTGCCAGCAGCTTAATGACAGGGGGTTCGGAAGCTTTCTTT. Translated: CASSLMTGGSEAFF.

The J gene is TRBJ1-2, the V gene TRBV6-5; TRBD1 aligns across 7 bases. The CDR3 contains 12 residues. V was clipped by 8 bases and J by 0 bases; unmatched bases: 0. Germline lookup yields CDR1 MNHEY and CDR2 SVGAGI. CDR3 bases: TGTGCCAGCGGACAGGCTAACTATGGCTACACCTTC. Residues: CASGQANYGYTF.

The chain uses TRBV6-1 and TRBJ2-5; D is uncertain. Germline lookup yields CDR1 MNHNS and CDR2 SASEGT. The V and J ends lost 3 bases and 2 bases respectively, with 13 bases between them. This CDR3 has 15 amino acids. CDR3 in DNA: TGTGCCAGCAGTGACGAGTGGGCAGCTCAAGAGACCCAGTACTTC. Translation gives CASSDEWAAQETQYF.